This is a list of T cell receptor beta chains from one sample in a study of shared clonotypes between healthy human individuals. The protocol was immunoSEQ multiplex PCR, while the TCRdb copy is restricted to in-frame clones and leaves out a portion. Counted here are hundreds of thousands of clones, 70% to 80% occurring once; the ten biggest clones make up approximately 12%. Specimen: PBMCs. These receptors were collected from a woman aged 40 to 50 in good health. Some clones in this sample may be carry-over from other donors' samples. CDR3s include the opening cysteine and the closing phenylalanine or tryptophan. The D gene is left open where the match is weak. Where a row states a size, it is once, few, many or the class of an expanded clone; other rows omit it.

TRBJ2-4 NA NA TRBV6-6 CASSPRQNIQYF TGTGCCAGCAGCCCCCGCCAAAACATTCAGTACTTC
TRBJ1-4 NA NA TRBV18 CASSPNTGTNEKLFF TGTGCCAGCTCGCCGAATACAGGAACTAATGAAAAACTGTTTTTT
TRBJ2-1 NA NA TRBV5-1 CASSLVPSASSYNEQFF TGCGCCAGCAGCTTGGTCCCTAGCGCAAGCTCCTACAATGAGCAGTTCTTC
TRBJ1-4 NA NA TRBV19 CASSIIGQGNEKLFF TGTGCCAGTAGTATAATCGGGCAGGGTAATGAAAAACTGTTTTTT
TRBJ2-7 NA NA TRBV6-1 CASSVYGGGGYEQYF TGTGCCAGCAGTGTTTACGGAGGGGGCGGGTACGAGCAGTACTTC
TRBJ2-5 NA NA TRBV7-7 CASSLSLGWETQYF TGTGCTAGCAGCTTATCCCTGGGGTGGGAGACCCAGTACTTC
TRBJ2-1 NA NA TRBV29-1 CSILRGAVYNEQFF TGCAGCATCCTCCGTGGAGCAGTATACAATGAGCAGTTCTTC
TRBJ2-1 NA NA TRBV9 CASSARQGMGSGDYNEQFF TGTGCCAGCAGCGCGAGACAGGGTATGGGTAGCGGGGACTACAATGAGCAGTTCTTC
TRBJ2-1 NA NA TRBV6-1 CASIHWIYNEQFF TGTGCCAGCATTCATTGGATTTACAATGAGCAGTTCTTC
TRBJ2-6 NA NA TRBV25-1 CASSEGVSGANVLTF TGTGCCAGCAGTGAAGGGGTCTCTGGGGCCAACGTCCTGACTTTC
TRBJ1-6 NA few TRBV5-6 CASSLRGRYNSPLHF TGTGCCAGCAGCTTAAGGGGCCGATATAATTCACCCCTCCACTTT
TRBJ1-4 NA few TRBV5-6 CASSYGAWDEKLFF TGTGCCAGCAGCTACGGGGCCTGGGATGAAAAACTGTTTTTT
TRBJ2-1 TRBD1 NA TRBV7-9 CASSPQGVGEQFF TGTGCCAGCAGCCCACAGGGGGTGGGGGAGCAGTTCTTC
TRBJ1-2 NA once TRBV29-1 CSVAETNYGYTF TGCAGCGTGGCCGAGACTAACTATGGCTACACCTTC
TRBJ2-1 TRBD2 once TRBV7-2 CASSSTSGRGYYNEQFF TGTGCCAGCAGCTCTACTAGCGGGAGGGGGTACTACAATGAGCAGTTCTTC
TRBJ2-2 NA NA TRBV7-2 CASSLFAGNTGELFF TGTGCCAGCAGCTTATTTGCGGGGAACACCGGGGAGCTGTTTTTT
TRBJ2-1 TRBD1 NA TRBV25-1 CASSRQGDNEQFF TGTGCCAGCAGCCGACAGGGGGACAATGAGCAGTTCTTC
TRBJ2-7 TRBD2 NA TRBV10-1 CASSTSGSFNEQYF TGCGCCAGCAGTACTAGCGGGAGTTTCAACGAGCAGTACTTC
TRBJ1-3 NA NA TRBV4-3 CASSQASLSGNTIYF TGCGCCAGCAGCCAAGCCTCCCTATCCGGAAACACCATATATTTT
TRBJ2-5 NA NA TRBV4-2 CASSHARGGETQYF TGTGCCAGCAGCCATGCCAGGGGAGGCGAGACCCAGTACTTC
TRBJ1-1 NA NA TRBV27 CASSYAGNTEAFF TGTGCCAGCAGTTACGCAGGCAACACTGAAGCTTTCTTT
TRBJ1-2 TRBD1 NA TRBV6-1 CASSEVAGGVTYGYTF TGTGCCAGCAGTGAAGTTGCAGGGGGCGTGACCTATGGCTACACCTTC
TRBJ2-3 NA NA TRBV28 CASSLWDGRTDTQCF TGTGCCAGCAGTTTATGGGACGGCCGCACAGATACGCAGTGTTTT
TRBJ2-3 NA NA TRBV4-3 CASSQELEDTQYF TGCGCCAGCAGCCAAGAACTGGAAGATACGCAGTATTTT
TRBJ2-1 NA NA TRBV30 CAWSDISRGNEQFF TGTGCCTGGAGCGATATTTCAAGGGGCAATGAGCAGTTCTTC
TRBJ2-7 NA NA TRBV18 CASSLQESAYEQYF TGTGCCAGCTCATTACAGGAATCAGCCTACGAGCAGTACTTC
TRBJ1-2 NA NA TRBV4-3 CASSQSGTRNSYGYTF TGCGCCAGCAGCCAGTCCGGGACAAGGAATTCCTATGGCTACACCTTC
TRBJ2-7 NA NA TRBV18 CASSPGLLAYEQYF TGTGCCAGCTCTCCGGGACTGCTGGCCTACGAGCAGTACTTC
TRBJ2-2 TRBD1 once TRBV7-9 CASSATGATGELFF TGTGCCAGCAGCGCGACAGGGGCAACCGGGGAGCTGTTTTTT
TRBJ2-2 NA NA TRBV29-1 CSGWTGRTGELFF TGCAGCGGATGGACCGGTAGGACCGGGGAGCTGTTTTTT
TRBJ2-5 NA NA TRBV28 CASSFTRDQYF TGTGCCAGCAGTTTCACACGGGACCAGTACTTC
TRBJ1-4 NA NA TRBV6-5 CASSYARDSDEKLFF TGTGCCAGCAGTTACGCTCGAGACAGTGATGAAAAACTGTTTTTT
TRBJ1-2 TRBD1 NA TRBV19 CASSIPPGQADRGGYTF TGTGCCAGTAGTATCCCTCCGGGACAGGCTGACAGAGGAGGCTACACCTTC
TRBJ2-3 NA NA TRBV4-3 CASSQDLTSSDTQYF TGCGCCAGCAGCCAAGATCTCACTTCTTCAGATACGCAGTATTTT
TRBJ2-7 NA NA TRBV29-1 CSVGRDGGEQYF TGCAGCGTTGGGCGGGATGGGGGCGAGCAGTACTTC
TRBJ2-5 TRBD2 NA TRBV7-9 CASTLRGLAGETQYF TGTGCCAGCACCTTAAGGGGACTAGCGGGAGAGACCCAGTACTTC
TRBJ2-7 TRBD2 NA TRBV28 CASSVPGLAAPWEQYF TGTGCCAGCAGTGTCCCGGGACTAGCGGCCCCCTGGGAGCAGTACTTC